These 8 T cell receptor beta chains originate from one sample sequenced in a study of control samples from healthy donors and cancer patients (dated by TCRdb to between 2020 and 2021). Libraries were made using the immunoSEQ multiplex PCR assay. TCRdb obtained this table from immuneACCESS and retained in-frame rearrangements with V and J assigned. These tables miss some clones; where compared with another copy, unresolved V genes account for less than half of the shortfall, and the remainder is unexplained. The sample yields approximately 150,000 clones; around 90% were counted once. Clones ranked in the top ten supply approximately 0.7% of the sample. Specimen: blood. The receptors were sampled from a woman aged 30 to 39 in good health.

This clone was found once. The chain is built from TRBV6-4 and TRBJ1-2; D possibly corresponds to TRBD1 (5 bases). V gave up 2 bases and J gave up 2 bases, with 6 bases separating them. CDR3 length: 13 amino acids. CDR1 and CDR2 from the germline V gene are MRHNA and SNTAGT. CDR3 sequence (DNA): TGTGCCAGCAGTGACGAGGGGAACTATGGCTACACCTTC. This encodes CASSDEGNYGYTF.

V gene TRBV24-1 combines with J gene TRBJ2-6; D is uncertain. Germline loops: CDR1 KGHDR, CDR2 SFDVKD. Trimming stripped 7 bases from V and 0 bases from J, with 3 bases between. The CDR3 extends over 13 amino acids. The CDR3 region is CATSPSGANVLTF. The CDR3 nucleotides read TGTGCCACCAGCCCCTCTGGGGCCAACGTCCTGACTTTC.

The chain couples TRBV5-1 to TRBJ2-2; 8 nucleotides line up with TRBD2. After removal of 0 bases from V and 6 bases from J, the junction contained 7 bases not matched to a gene. This CDR3 has 16 residues. CDR1 SGHRS and CDR2 YFSETQ come from the germline V gene. The CDR3 reads CASSLEGTRFSGELFF. The CDR3, as DNA: TGCGCCAGCAGCTTGGAAGGGACTAGATTTTCCGGGGAGCTGTTTTTT. The full variable domain, completed using reference TRBV5-1 and TRBJ2-2, is KAGVTQTPRYLIKTRGQQVTLSCSPISGHRSVSWYQQTPGQGLQFLFEYFSETQRNKGNFPGRFSGRQFSNSRSEMNVSTLELGDSALYLCASSLEGTRFSGELFFGEGSRLTVL.

The V gene is TRBV30, the J gene TRBJ2-1, with D perhaps matching TRBD2 (5 bases). This CDR3 spans 14 amino acids. Germline CDR1 reads GTSNPN; CDR2 reads SVGIG (reference sequence). The V and J ends lost 4 bases and 6 bases respectively, with 16 bases between them. CDR3 region: CAWTPTGIGNEQFF. Written as DNA, the CDR3 is TGTGCCTGGACTCCGACGGGGATTGGCAATGAGCAGTTCTTC.

The chain employs TRBV19 and TRBJ2-7, with TRBD2 identical over 14 bases. Germline V gene data show CDR1 as LNHDA and CDR2 as SQIVND (reference sequence). CDR3 size: 17 residues. V was pared by 4 bases and J by 2 bases, with 7 bases of the junction left unmatched. The chain's CDR3 is CASSTPPGLAGAYEQYF. CDR3 nucleotide sequence: TGTGCCAGTAGTACTCCCCCGGGACTAGCGGGAGCCTACGAGCAGTACTTC.

The chain has TRBV6-4 and TRBJ2-2; D possibly corresponds to TRBD2 (5 bases). Trimming took off 5 bases at V and 5 bases at J, with 12 bases between the two ends. The CDR3 runs 14 residues. CDR1 and CDR2 from the germline V gene are MRHNA and SNTAGT. The DNA of the CDR3 is TGTGCCAGCAGTAACGAGGGTTTGACCGGGGAGCTGTTTTTT. Translated, it gives CASSNEGLTGELFF.

This chain links TRBV19 with TRBJ2-5; tentatively, D is TRBD2 (6 bases). The CDR3 extends over 13 amino acids. V was trimmed by 6 bases and J by 3 bases, leaving 11 bases between them. Germline-derived CDR1 and CDR2 are LNHDA and SQIVND (reference sequence). CDR3 DNA: TGTGCCAGTAGCCCCGGAGGGGAAGAGACCCAGTACTTC. Translation: CASSPGGEETQYF.

The chain uses TRBV19 and TRBJ1-1; D gene unclear. The CDR3 is made up of 13 amino acids. Germline V gene data show CDR1 as LNHDA and CDR2 as SQIVND (reference sequence). V was clipped by 6 bases and J by 0 bases, with 8 bases between them. CDR3 sequence: CASSTTMNTEAFF. CDR3 bases: TGTGCCAGTAGCACTACAATGAACACTGAAGCTTTCTTT.